A single sample gave rise to the 10 T cell receptor beta chains below, sequenced in a study of cytomegalovirus exposure and HLA in healthy donors. This PCR relied on a set of 60 Vbeta primers and 13 Jbeta primers. Profiling relied on immunoSEQ multiplex PCR, and the TCRdb table lists in-frame clones only, not all of them. The sample contains about 160,000 clones, 75% to 80% of which appear only once. The sequencing input was PBMCs. All receptors derive from a woman between 50 and 59 years old in good health and CMV-seropositive.

The chain links TRBV7-8 to TRBJ1-1, with D possibly matching TRBD1 (6 bases). CDR1 is SGHVS, CDR2 FQNEAQ, per germline. Trimming cost V 5 bases and J 1 base, with 14 bases left between them. The CDR3 is made up of 15 amino acids. The CDR3 here is CASSNTGLGNTEAFF. The CDR3 DNA is TGTGCCAGCAGCAATACAGGGTTGGGGAACACTGAAGCTTTCTTT.

The V and J genes are TRBV29-1 and TRBJ1-1; TRBD1 aligns across 7 bases. Per germline, CDR1 SQVTM and CDR2 ANQGSEA. V lost 8 bases to trimming and J lost 1 base; unmatched junction nucleotides: 13. The CDR3 is 15 residues long. CDR3 coding DNA: TGCAGCTTTGGCCCTATTACAGGGGCGAACACTGAAGCTTTCTTT. It translates to CSFGPITGANTEAFF.

This clone was seen once. The chain couples TRBV6-5 to TRBJ1-1; D remains ambiguous. Germline CDR1 is MNHEY and CDR2 is SVGAGI. This CDR3 comprises 16 residues. The V end was cut by 2 bases, the J end by 0 bases, with 13 bases between. The CDR3 reads CASSYVARFMNTEAFF. For the CDR3, the DNA is TGTGCCAGCAGTTACGTTGCGCGGTTCATGAACACTGAAGCTTTCTTT.

V and J are TRBV2 and TRBJ2-7; 12 bases agree with TRBD1. Per the germline V gene, CDR1 is SNHLY and CDR2 is FYNNEI. This CDR3 is built from 15 residues. Losses at the gene ends were 6 bases for V and 4 bases for J; bases not matched to a gene: 7. CDR3 loop: CASRAGTGGLYEQYF. CDR3 in DNA: TGTGCCAGCAGAGCCGGGACAGGGGGCTTGTACGAGCAGTACTTC.

This sequence joins TRBV6-6 and TRBJ1-3; 7 nucleotides agree with TRBD1. Germline CDR1 and CDR2: MNHNY and SVGAGI (reference sequence). Trimming at V came to 0 bases and at J to 3 bases, leaving 2 bases not matched to a gene. This CDR3 is 15 amino acids long. Here the CDR3 DNA reads TGTGCCAGCAGTTACTCGACAGGGAATGGAAACACCATATATTTT. This encodes CASSYSTGNGNTIYF.

The rearrangement links TRBV19 to TRBJ2-3; 7 nucleotides line up with TRBD2. With 7 bases clipped from V and 8 bases from J, the junction kept 12 bases outside the gene matches. The CDR3 runs to 14 residues. The germline V gene encodes CDR1 LNHDA and CDR2 SQIVND (reference sequence). The CDR3 sequence: CASTGAGTGSTQYF. The CDR3 DNA is TGTGCCAGTACGGGAGCGGGAACGGGGAGTACGCAGTATTTT.

V gene TRBV6-1 combines with J gene TRBJ1-5; D is possibly TRBD1 (5 bases). The V gene lost 9 bases and the J gene lost 9 bases, with 21 bases spanning the gap. This CDR3 region has 14 residues. CDR1 is MNHNS and CDR2 is SASEGT in the germline V gene. CDR3 in DNA: TGTGCCAGTCGGGGGTGGGAACCATTATCGCCCCAGCATTTT. Amino acid sequence: CASRGWEPLSPQHF.

This chain uses TRBV19 with TRBJ2-7; 10 bases are shared with TRBD1. Germline-derived CDR1 and CDR2 are LNHDA and SQIVND (reference sequence). Unmatched junction bases numbered 4, after V lost 5 bases and J lost 3 bases. This CDR3 has 14 residues. CDR3 DNA sequence: TGTGCCAGTAGTGCGACAGGGGGCGACTACGAGCAGTACTTC. It yields the protein CASSATGGDYEQYF.

This chain uses TRBV9 with TRBJ2-3; TRBD1 might be the D (7 bases). V was clipped by 3 bases and J by 5 bases, with 19 bases between them. Germline V gene sequence: CDR1 SGDLS, CDR2 YYNGEE. The CDR3 contains 16 residues. As DNA, the CDR3 is TGTGCCAGCAGCGAAGCCCCAGGGGGAGGAAGAGATACGCAGTATTTT. This translates into CASSEAPGGGRDTQYF.

This clone was recorded only once. The chain joins TRBV30 to TRBJ1-2, with D possibly being TRBD1 (6 bases). The CDR3 length is 13 residues. Trimming cost V 0 bases and J 7 bases, with 12 bases left between them. CDR1 and CDR2 from the germline V gene are GTSNPN and SVGIG (reference sequence). The CDR3 loop is CAWSVQGSRGYTF. The CDR3 nucleotides read TGTGCCTGGAGTGTACAGGGATCCCGTGGCTACACCTTC.